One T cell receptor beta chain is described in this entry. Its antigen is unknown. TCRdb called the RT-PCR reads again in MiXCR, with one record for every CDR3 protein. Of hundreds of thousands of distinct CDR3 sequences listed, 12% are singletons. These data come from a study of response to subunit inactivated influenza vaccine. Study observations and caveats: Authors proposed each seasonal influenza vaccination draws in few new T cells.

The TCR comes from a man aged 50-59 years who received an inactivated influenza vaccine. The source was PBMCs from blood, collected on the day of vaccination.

The CDR3 DNA sequence: TGCGCCAGCAGCCAAGGACTAGCGGGGGCCCTCACAGATACGCAGTATTTT. Encoded protein: CASSQGLAGALTDTQYF. V gene TRBV4-3 combines with J gene TRBJ2-3; 12 bases fit TRBD2. Germline loops: CDR1 LGHNA, CDR2 YSLEER. V trimming: 1 base; J trimming: 2 bases; junction bases outside the gene matches: 4. The CDR3 totals 17 residues.